These 12 T cell receptor beta chains came from one sample sequenced in a study of blood T cell repertoires in COVID-19. Libraries were prepared by immunoSEQ multiplex PCR; TCRdb keeps only in-frame clonotypes and omits some of them. The sample has around 83,000 clones; around nine tenths are singletons. Sequenced: peripheral blood. The receptors originated from an elderly man with active or convalescent COVID-19.

This CDR3 reads CASSLRAGPLANYGYTF. The CDR3 DNA sequence: TGTGCCAGCAGTTTACGGGCGGGACCCCTAGCTAACTATGGCTACACCTTC. This chain connects TRBV27 to TRBJ1-2; possible D gene TRBD1, 5 bases. V was clipped by 2 bases and J by 0 bases, with 16 bases between them. The germline V gene has CDR1 MNHEY and CDR2 SMNVEV (reference sequence). The CDR3 is made up of 17 amino acids.

The chain couples TRBV24-1 to TRBJ1-2; 7 bases agree with TRBD1. The germline gives CDR1 KGHDR, CDR2 SFDVKD. The V segment lost 4 bases and the J segment 4 bases; nucleotides outside the gene matches: 8. CDR3 length: 15 residues. DNA of the CDR3: TGTGCCACCAGTGACACCCGACAGGGTGGCTATGGCTACACCTTC. Residues: CATSDTRQGGYGYTF.

V gene TRBV7-9 combines with J gene TRBJ2-1; 8 bases are shared with TRBD2. The germline V gene has CDR1 SEHNR and CDR2 FQNEAQ (reference sequence). The V and J ends lost 2 bases and 9 bases, in that order; junction bases with no gene match: 6. The CDR3 spans 14 residues. In DNA form, the CDR3 reads TGTGCCAGCAGCTTAAACGGGAGGGCCACTGAGCAGTTCTTC. This codes for CASSLNGRATEQFF.

The CDR3 protein is CASSIAGPYGYTF. The CDR3 bases are TGTGCCAGTAGTATCGCGGGCCCCTATGGCTACACCTTC. This chain joins TRBV19 and TRBJ1-2; D gene unclear. CDR1 is LNHDA, CDR2 SQIVND, per germline (reference sequence). The CDR3 loop spans 13 amino acids. Trimming stripped 3 bases from V and 4 bases from J, with 9 bases between.

The chain is built from TRBV3-1 (or the pseudogene TRBV3-2) and TRBJ1-2, with D perhaps TRBD1 (6 bases). CDR3 size: 12 residues. Germline CDR1 and CDR2: LGHDT and YNNKEL (reference sequence). Trimming stripped 6 bases from V and 8 bases from J, with 13 bases between. The CDR3 DNA sequence: TGTGCCAGCAGACAGGGTCCTTTGGGCTACACCTTC. This codes for CASRQGPLGYTF.

This clone was seen a few times. This chain uses TRBV11-2 with TRBJ2-2; possibly TRBD2 for D (5 bases). The ends were cut back, 5 bases at V and 1 base at J, with 11 bases in the middle. The CDR3 extends over 15 amino acids. Per the germline V gene, CDR1 is SGHAT and CDR2 is FQNNGV. In nucleotides, the CDR3 is TGTGCCAGCAGCGTAGCGAGTATGAACACCGGGGAGCTGTTTTTT. Translation gives CASSVASMNTGELFF.

The sample holds one count of this clone. The rearrangement uses TRBV24-1 and TRBJ1-5; possible D gene TRBD1, 5 bases. This CDR3 region has 14 residues. The V and J ends lost 7 bases and 7 bases respectively, with 16 bases between them. Germline V gene sequence: CDR1 KGHDR, CDR2 SFDVKD. In DNA, the CDR3 is TGTGCCACCAGCAATCCAGGGCGGGAACAGCCCCAGCATTTT. It codes for CATSNPGREQPQHF.

The chain combines TRBV27 with TRBJ1-1, with TRBD1 matching 7 bases. Germline values: CDR1 MNHEY, CDR2 SMNVEV (reference sequence). The trim removed 5 bases at V and 4 bases at J, leaving 10 bases unmatched. This CDR3 spans 15 amino acids. DNA for the CDR3: TGTGCCAGCAGTCCCTTTATCAGGGGGACCACTGAAGCTTTCTTT. It codes for CASSPFIRGTTEAFF.

A word on this clone: The junction shows a germline mismatch at one end, possibly a read error. This rearrangement joins TRBV2 to TRBJ1-1; tentative D call: TRBD1 (6 bases). The CDR3 totals 15 residues. CDR1 SNHLY and CDR2 FYNNEI come from the germline V gene. The chain's CDR3 is CASSEGGQLNTEAFF. CDR3 nucleotides: TGTGCCAGCAGCGAAGGGGGGCAGCTGAACACTGAAGCTTTCTTT. Drawing the rest from reference TRBV2 and TRBJ1-1, the complete variable domain is EPEVTQTPSHQVTQMGQEVILRCVPISNHLYFYWYRQILGQKVEFLVSFYNNEISEKSEIFDDQFSVERPDGSNFTLKIRSTKLEDSAMYFCASSEGGQLNTEAFFGQGTRLTVV.

The rearrangement uses TRBV7-8 and TRBJ1-1; perhaps TRBD1 as D (5 bases). The CDR3 covers 15 residues. Germline V CDR1 and CDR2: SGHVS, FQNEAQ. V shed 1 base and J shed 5 bases, with 14 bases lying between them. In DNA, the CDR3 is TGTGCCAGCAGCTTAGATAGGGGCCGGTGGACTGAAGCTTTCTTT. Translation: CASSLDRGRWTEAFF.

This clone occurred once. The chain uses TRBV28 and TRBJ2-1; D might be TRBD2 (6 bases). CDR3 size: 14 residues. Trimming removed 5 bases from V and 2 bases from J, with 10 bases in between. The germline CDR1 and CDR2 sequences are MDHEN and SYDVKM. The CDR3 here is CASSLGGAYNEQFF. The CDR3 coding sequence is TGTGCCAGCAGTCTCGGGGGAGCCTACAATGAGCAGTTCTTC.

This clone occurred a few times. V gene TRBV5-4 combines with J gene TRBJ1-1; 10 bases align to TRBD1. J lost 2 bases, V lost 5 bases, and 3 bases had no gene match. The CDR3 spans 14 residues. From germline, CDR1 is SGHNT and CDR2 YYREEE (reference sequence). The CDR3 nucleotides are TGTGCCAGCAGGCGACAGGGGGCTAACACTGAAGCTTTCTTT. Its protein is CASRRQGANTEAFF.